The 30 T cell receptor beta chains below all came from one sample that was sequenced in a study of control samples from healthy donors and cancer patients. Repertoires were generated with immunoSEQ multiplex PCR, while TCRdb's copy carries only in-frame clones and drops some. The sample holds 230,000 or so clones, just under 95% seen once. The sequenced sample was blood. The receptors were gathered from a man aged 50-59 years in good health.

The V and J genes are TRBV7-2 and TRBJ1-2; TRBD1 is a possible D gene (6 bases). CDR1 SGHTA and CDR2 FQGNSA come from the germline V gene. Trimming removed 1 base at V and 5 bases at J, with 11 bases between. There are 14 residues in the CDR3. CDR3: CASSLVGARYGYTF. CDR3 nucleotide sequence: TGTGCCAGCAGCTTAGTGGGGGCCCGATATGGCTACACCTTC. The complete variable domain, with remaining parts taken from reference TRBV7-2 and TRBJ1-2, reads GAGVSQSPSNKVTEKGKDVELRCDPISGHTALYWYRQSLGQGLEFLIYFQGNSAPDKSGLPSDRFSAERTGGSVSTLTIQRTQQEDSAVYLCASSLVGARYGYTFGSGTRLTVV.

The chain recombines TRBV20-1 with TRBJ1-1, with no clear D. V lost 3 bases and J 8 bases, leaving 19 bases between the germline ends. The CDR3 covers 14 residues. Germline values: CDR1 DFQATT, CDR2 SNEGSKA (reference sequence). The CDR3 is CSASSPGPTAEAFF. The CDR3 bases are TGCAGTGCTAGTTCCCCCGGGCCAACCGCGGAAGCTTTCTTT.

The chain links TRBV14 to TRBJ1-2; D perhaps matches TRBD1 (6 bases). Germline lookup yields CDR1 SGHDN and CDR2 FVKESK. V shed 1 base and J shed 7 bases, with 22 bases lying between them. This CDR3 spans 17 amino acids. CDR3 coding DNA: TGTGCCAGCAGCCAAGTAGGGTCGGCAGGGGATATTGCTGGCTACACCTTC. Translating gives CASSQVGSAGDIAGYTF. The full variable domain, rest sourced from reference TRBV14 and TRBJ1-2, is EAGVTQFPSHSVIEKGQTVTLRCDPISGHDNLYWYRRVMGKEIKFLLHFVKESKQDESGMPNNRFLAERTGGTYSTLKVQPAELEDSGVYFCASSQVGSAGDIAGYTFGSGTRLTVV.

The chain links TRBV6-5 to TRBJ2-5, with 8 nucleotides matching TRBD2. CDR1 MNHEY and CDR2 SVGAGI come from the germline V gene. The J segment lost 3 bases and the V segment lost 6 bases, leaving 9 bases of the junction unmatched. The CDR3 extends over 15 amino acids. The CDR3 reads CASRTSGGGEETQYF. The CDR3 DNA follows: TGTGCCAGCAGGACGTCGGGGGGGGGCGAAGAGACCCAGTACTTC.

The chain has TRBV27 and TRBJ2-2, with 9 positions matching TRBD1. There are 18 residues in the CDR3. V dropped 5 bases and J dropped 5; count of bases not matched to a gene: 15. Germline CDR1 is MNHEY and CDR2 is SMNVEV (reference sequence). The CDR3 sequence: CASSAYPGQGKRTGELFF. In DNA form, the CDR3 reads TGTGCCAGCAGTGCCTATCCGGGACAGGGCAAAAGAACCGGGGAGCTGTTTTTT.

The V and J genes are TRBV4-3 and TRBJ1-4, with D uncertain. This CDR3 spans 14 amino acids. Per germline, CDR1 LGHNA and CDR2 YSLEER. V gave up 0 bases and J gave up 6 bases, with 8 bases separating them. The CDR3 loop reads CASSQDGPYEKLFF. In DNA, the CDR3 is TGCGCCAGCAGCCAAGATGGGCCGTATGAAAAACTGTTTTTT.

The V and J genes are TRBV6-4 and TRBJ1-3; 9 bases map to TRBD1. This CDR3 comprises 15 residues. V shed 6 bases and J 2 bases; nucleotides not matched to a gene: 5. Germline V lookup: CDR1 MRHNA, CDR2 SNTAGT. The CDR3, as DNA: TGTGCCAGCAGCGTACAGGGGGCCCCTGGAAACACCATATATTTT. Translation: CASSVQGAPGNTIYF.

Regarding this clone: Its ends do not fully match the called genes, so a read error is possible. J is TRBJ2-6 and V is TRBV15, with TRBD1 identical over 7 bases. The CDR3 runs 16 residues. The V gene's germline CDR1 is LNHNV and CDR2 YYDKDF (reference sequence). This CDR3 reads CATRRGPSSGANVLTF. CDR3 nucleotide sequence: TGTGCCACCAGAAGGGGGCCAAGCTCTGGAGCCAACGTCCTGACTTTC.

This chain links TRBV7-9 with TRBJ2-7, with D tentatively TRBD1 or TRBD2 (5 bases each). The CDR3 is 14 amino acids. V shed 1 base and J shed 2 bases, with 9 bases lying between them. Germline V gene data show CDR1 as SEHNR and CDR2 as FQNEAQ (reference sequence). This chain's CDR3 is CASSLDLGPYEQYV. Here the CDR3 DNA reads TGTGCCAGCAGCTTAGATCTGGGACCCTACGAGCAGTACGTC.

The rearrangement joins TRBV5-1 to TRBJ2-5, with no clear D. Germline CDR1 SGHRS, CDR2 YFSETQ. V was clipped by 0 bases and J by 5 bases, with 8 bases between them. The CDR3 is 13 residues long. CDR3 amino acids: CASSLEGSETQYF. CDR3 in DNA: TGCGCCAGCAGCTTGGAAGGTTCGGAGACCCAGTACTTC.

The chain couples TRBV7-8 to TRBJ2-2; TRBD1 agrees at 10 bases. The V segment lost 7 bases and the J segment 6 bases; nucleotides outside the gene matches: 8. Germline V lookup: CDR1 SGHVS, CDR2 FQNEAQ. CDR3 length equals 15 residues. The DNA for the CDR3 is TGTGCCAGCACTATGGGACAGGGGATCGCCGGGGAGCTGTTTTTT. Residues: CASTMGQGIAGELFF.

This chain joins TRBV19 and TRBJ1-1; 10 nucleotides match TRBD1. Germline CDR1 is LNHDA and CDR2 is SQIVND (reference sequence). This CDR3 comprises 15 residues. V lost 6 bases, J lost 1 base, and 5 bases stayed unmatched. CDR3 DNA: TGTGCCAGTAGGGACAGGGGGTCGGAGAACACTGAAGCTTTCTTT. It specifies CASRDRGSENTEAFF.

This rearrangement joins TRBV5-5 to TRBJ2-7; 7 positions agree with TRBD2. The CDR3 loop spans 15 amino acids. The V gene end was trimmed by 5 bases and the J gene end by 0 bases; junction bases not matched to a gene: 8. Per germline, CDR1 SGHKS and CDR2 YYEKEE (reference sequence). CDR3 bases: TGTGCCAGCAGTTCCCTAGCGGATCACTCCTACGAGCAGTACTTC. Translated, it gives CASSSLADHSYEQYF.

This sequence joins TRBV6-5 and TRBJ1-1, with 9 positions matching TRBD1. The J segment lost 3 bases and the V segment lost 2 bases, leaving 7 bases of the junction unmatched. The CDR3 consists of 16 residues. Germline V gene sequence: CDR1 MNHEY, CDR2 SVGAGI. The CDR3 DNA reads as TGTGCCAGCAGTTACCAACAGGGGGCGAGGGACACTGAAGCTTTCTTT. Translation: CASSYQQGARDTEAFF.

In its sample, this clone was seen a few times. The V call is TRBV30, the J call TRBJ1-1; TRBD1 might be the D (6 bases). The CDR3 contains 12 residues. Trimming left V 5 bases short and J 1 base short, with 8 bases between. From germline, CDR1 is GTSNPN and CDR2 SVGIG (reference sequence). CDR3 sequence reads: CAWGQWNTEAFF. In nucleotides, the CDR3 is TGTGCCTGGGGACAGTGGAACACTGAAGCTTTCTTT.

In its sample, this clone was seen once. The chain joins TRBV19 to TRBJ1-5; D remains ambiguous. The ends were cut back, 5 bases at V and 6 bases at J, with 17 bases in the middle. Germline V lookup: CDR1 LNHDA, CDR2 SQIVND (reference sequence). This CDR3 contains 15 residues. CDR3 sequence (DNA): TGTGCCAGTAGTCGTTTCGGCACGGCCGTTCAGCCCCAGCATTTT. Translating gives CASSRFGTAVQPQHF.

The J gene is TRBJ2-1, the V gene TRBV6-5; the D is unclear. The germline gives CDR1 MNHEY, CDR2 SVGAGI. V gave up 9 bases and J gave up 0 bases, with 9 bases separating them. CDR3 length: 13 residues. CDR3 region: CASGGLSYNEQFF. The CDR3 DNA reads as TGTGCCAGTGGCGGTCTCTCCTACAATGAGCAGTTCTTC.

The chain couples TRBV7-2 to TRBJ1-4; D remains unclear. Germline-derived CDR1 and CDR2 are SGHTA and FQGNSA. Trimming took 8 bases from V and 0 from J, leaving 13 bases between them. The CDR3 is 15 residues long. This CDR3 is CASRRASSTNEKLFF. CDR3 DNA sequence: TGTGCCAGCCGTCGGGCGTCCTCAACTAATGAAAAACTGTTTTTT.

The chain joins TRBV5-1 to TRBJ1-1, with 11 nucleotides matching TRBD1. CDR3 size: 14 residues. Looked up from germline, CDR1 is SGHRS and CDR2 is YFSETQ. With V trimmed by 4 bases and J by 4 bases, 3 bases remained unmatched. The CDR3, as DNA: TGCGCCAGCAGCATTGGGACAGGGGGCACTGAAGCTTTCTTT. Translation: CASSIGTGGTEAFF.

The CDR3 nucleotides are TGTGCCAGCAGACGGGCCGGGCCCCAGCATTTT. Translation: CASRRAGPQHF. The rearrangement links TRBV28 to TRBJ1-5; no reliable D call. In germline, CDR1 is MDHEN, CDR2 SYDVKM. This CDR3 has 11 amino acids. V lost 6 bases, J lost 9 bases, and 9 bases lay in between. The complete variable domain, with remaining parts taken from reference TRBV28 and TRBJ1-5, reads DVKVTQSSRYLVKRTGEKVFLECVQDMDHENMFWYRQDPGLGLRLIYFSYDVKMKEKGDIPEGYSVSREKKERFSLILESASTNQTSMYLCASRRAGPQHFGDGTRLSIL.

CDR3 nucleotides: TGCGCCAGCAGCCCTGGGACCACAGGGGCCTTGGAGCAGTACTTC. Translated, it gives CASSPGTTGALEQYF. The chain employs TRBV5-1 and TRBJ2-7; 7 bases agree with TRBD1. This CDR3 has 15 amino acids. Germline loops: CDR1 SGHRS, CDR2 YFSETQ. V gave up 4 bases and J gave up 7 bases; unmatched junction bases: 14.

This chain uses TRBV5-6 with TRBJ1-2, with 10 bases aligning to TRBD1. CDR1 and CDR2 (germline): SGHDT, YYEEEE. The V segment lost 1 base and the J segment 2 bases; nucleotides outside the gene matches: 2. The CDR3 runs to 15 residues. This CDR3 reads CASSLWTGGNYGYTF. DNA of the CDR3: TGTGCCAGCAGCTTGTGGACAGGGGGGAACTATGGCTACACCTTC.

The chain joins TRBV6-5 to TRBJ2-2; 11 bases are a match to TRBD2. CDR1 is MNHEY, CDR2 SVGAGI, per germline. V was pared by 6 bases and J by 4 bases, with 4 bases of the junction left unmatched. CDR3 length: 15 residues. The CDR3 is CASRIAGGSTGELFF. The DNA of the CDR3 is TGTGCCAGCAGGATAGCGGGGGGGAGCACCGGGGAGCTGTTTTTT.

The chain couples TRBV3-1 (or the pseudogene TRBV3-2) to TRBJ2-2; 8 positions agree with TRBD2. Unmatched junction bases numbered 9, after V lost 6 bases and J lost 6 bases. The CDR3 runs to 15 residues. The germline V gene has CDR1 LGHDT and CDR2 YNNKEL (reference sequence). The DNA for the CDR3 is TGTGCCAGCAGTCAAACGGGGGGGCGGGCCGGGGAGCTGTTTTTT. Translated: CASSQTGGRAGELFF.

The chain links TRBV5-1 to TRBJ2-2; the D is unclear. Trimming took off 0 bases at V and 7 bases at J, with 10 bases between the two ends. Germline assignment: CDR1 SGHRS and CDR2 YFSETQ. This CDR3 has 14 residues. The CDR3 DNA reads TGCGCCAGCAGCTTGGCCGCGGTTGACGGGGAGCTGTTTTTT. Its translation is CASSLAAVDGELFF.

This rearrangement joins TRBV24-1 to TRBJ2-1, with a possible D match to TRBD2 (5 bases). From germline, CDR1 is KGHDR and CDR2 SFDVKD. The V end was cut by 4 bases, the J end by 3 bases, with 9 bases between. The CDR3 has 14 amino acids. The CDR3 DNA reads TGTGCCACCAGTGACCCCCGGGACTACAATGAGCAGTTCTTC. It codes for CATSDPRDYNEQFF.

The V gene is TRBV6-5, the J gene TRBJ2-3; TRBD1 agrees at 7 bases. Germline V gene sequence: CDR1 MNHEY, CDR2 SVGAGI. The CDR3 is 14 residues long. J was trimmed by 0 bases and V by 6 bases; bases with no gene match: 3. This CDR3 is CASSRTGSTDTQYF. Written as DNA, the CDR3 is TGTGCCAGCAGCCGGACAGGCAGCACAGATACGCAGTATTTT.

The V and J genes are TRBV5-1 and TRBJ2-7; weak D call: TRBD1 (8 bases). The germline CDR1 and CDR2 sequences are SGHRS and YFSETQ. There are 14 residues in the CDR3. The ends were cut back, 0 bases at V and 6 bases at J, with 13 bases in the middle. The CDR3 DNA sequence: TGCGCCAGCAGCTTGGCACAGGGGGGGTCCGAGCAGTACTTC. This sequence encodes CASSLAQGGSEQYF.

The V call is TRBV6-4, the J call TRBJ1-1; D not resolved. Germline V CDR1 and CDR2: MRHNA, SNTAGT. The V end was cut by 7 bases, the J end by 0 bases, with 9 bases between. The CDR3 is made up of 13 amino acids. CDR3 coding DNA: TGTGCCAGCAAATCCGGAATGAACACTGAAGCTTTCTTT. Its protein is CASKSGMNTEAFF.

The chain recombines TRBV24-1 with TRBJ1-2; no clear D gene. Germline lookup yields CDR1 KGHDR and CDR2 SFDVKD. CDR3 length equals 14 residues. V was cut by 7 bases and J by 6 bases, with 17 bases left in between. The CDR3 region is CATRPPSGRDGYTF. Here the CDR3 DNA reads TGTGCCACCAGACCCCCTAGCGGGCGAGATGGCTACACCTTC.